This T cell receptor beta chain was recovered during a study of blood T cell repertoires in COVID-19. Study summary: Acute and convalescent COVID-19 samples came from the United States, Italy and Spain. The analysed material was cDNA or gDNA that came from T cells, B-cell-depleted T cells, or PBMCs.

Clones were read by immunoSEQ multiplex PCR, and TCRdb kept only the in-frame ones, dropping some. The sample has 150,000 to 200,000 clones, around 90% seen once; the top ten hold approximately 9%. Living in about two dozen US areas, the participants were between roughly 18 and 95 years of age. The recovered donors of Cohort 3 showed two negative PCRs, clearance, or symptom resolution. Germline assignment: CDR1 LNHDA and CDR2 SQIVND (reference sequence). The CDR3 consists of 14 residues. Trimming at V came to 9 bases and at J to 7 bases, leaving 11 bases not matched to a gene. This receptor was taken from a woman younger than 30 who had recovered from COVID-19. The rearrangement links TRBV19 to TRBJ1-4, with TRBD1 matching 7 bases. Sequencing was performed on PBMCs or T cells enriched from blood (not recorded which). The CDR3 sequence is CASLRTGDFEKLFF. The CDR3 coding sequence is TGTGCCAGCCTAAGGACAGGCGATTTTGAAAAACTGTTTTTT. Using reference TRBV19 and TRBJ1-4 for the parts outside the CDR3, the full variable domain is DGGITQSPKYLFRKEGQNVTLSCEQNLNHDAMYWYRQDPGQGLRLIYYSQIVNDFQKGDIAEGYSVSREKKESFPLTVTSAQKNPTAFYLCASLRTGDFEKLFFGSGTQLSVL.